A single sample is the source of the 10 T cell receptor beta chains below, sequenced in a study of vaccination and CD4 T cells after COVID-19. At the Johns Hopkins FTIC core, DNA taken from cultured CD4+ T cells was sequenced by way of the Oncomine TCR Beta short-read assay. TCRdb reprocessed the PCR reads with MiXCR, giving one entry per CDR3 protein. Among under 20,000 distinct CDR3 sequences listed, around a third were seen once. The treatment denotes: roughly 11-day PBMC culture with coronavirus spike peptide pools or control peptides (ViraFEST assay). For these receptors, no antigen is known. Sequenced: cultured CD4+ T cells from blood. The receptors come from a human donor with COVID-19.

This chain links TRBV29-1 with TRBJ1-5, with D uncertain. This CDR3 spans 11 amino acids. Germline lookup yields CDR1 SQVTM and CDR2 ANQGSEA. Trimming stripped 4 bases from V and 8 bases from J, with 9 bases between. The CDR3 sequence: CSVGELEPQHF. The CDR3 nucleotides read TGCAGCGTTGGGGAGTTGGAGCCCCAGCATTTT.

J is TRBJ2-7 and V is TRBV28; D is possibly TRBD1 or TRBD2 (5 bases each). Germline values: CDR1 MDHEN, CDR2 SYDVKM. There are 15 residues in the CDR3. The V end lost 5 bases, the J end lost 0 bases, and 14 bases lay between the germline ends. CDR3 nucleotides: TGTGCCAGCAGTCACTCCGGGACGGGCTCCTACGAGCAGTACTTC. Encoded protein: CASSHSGTGSYEQYF.

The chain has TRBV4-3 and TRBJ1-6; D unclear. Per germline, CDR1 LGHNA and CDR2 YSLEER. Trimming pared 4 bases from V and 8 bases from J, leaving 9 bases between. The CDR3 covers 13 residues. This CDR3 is CASSPLVDSPLHF. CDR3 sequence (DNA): TGCGCCAGCAGCCCCCTGGTGGATTCACCCCTCCACTTT.

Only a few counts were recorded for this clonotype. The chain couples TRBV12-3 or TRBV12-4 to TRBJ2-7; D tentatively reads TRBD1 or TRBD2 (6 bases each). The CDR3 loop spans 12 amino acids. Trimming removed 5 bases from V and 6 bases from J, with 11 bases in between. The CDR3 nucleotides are TGTGCCAGCAGTCCCGGGGGCCGCGAGCAGTACTTC. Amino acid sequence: CASSPGGREQYF.

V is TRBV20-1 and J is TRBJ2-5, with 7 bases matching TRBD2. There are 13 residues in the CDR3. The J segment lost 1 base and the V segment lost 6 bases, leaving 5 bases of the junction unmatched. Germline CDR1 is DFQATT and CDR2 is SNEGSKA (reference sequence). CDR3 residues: CSARSGAQETQYF. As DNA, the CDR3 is TGCAGTGCCCGGAGCGGGGCCCAAGAGACCCAGTACTTC.

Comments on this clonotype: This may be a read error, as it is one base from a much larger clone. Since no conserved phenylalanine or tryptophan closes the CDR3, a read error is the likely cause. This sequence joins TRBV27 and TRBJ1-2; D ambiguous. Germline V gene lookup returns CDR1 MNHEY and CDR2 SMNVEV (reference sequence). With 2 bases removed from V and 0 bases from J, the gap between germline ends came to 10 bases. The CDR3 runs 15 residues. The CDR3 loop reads CASSLGSGPNYGYTS. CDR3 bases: TGTGCCAGCAGTTTAGGGTCCGGCCCTAACTATGGCTACACCTCC.

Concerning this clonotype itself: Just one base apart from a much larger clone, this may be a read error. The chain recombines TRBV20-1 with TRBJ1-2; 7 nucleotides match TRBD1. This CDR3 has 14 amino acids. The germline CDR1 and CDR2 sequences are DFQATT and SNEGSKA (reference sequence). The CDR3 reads CSARDRRGQYGYAF. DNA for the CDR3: TGCAGTGCTAGAGATAGGAGGGGGCAATATGGCTACGCCTTC.

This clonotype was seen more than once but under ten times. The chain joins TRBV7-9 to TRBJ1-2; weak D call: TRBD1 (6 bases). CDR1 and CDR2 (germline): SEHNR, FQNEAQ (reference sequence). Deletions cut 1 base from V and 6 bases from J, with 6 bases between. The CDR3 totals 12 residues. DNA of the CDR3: TGTGCCAGCAGCTTAGAGGGGGATGGCTACACCTTC. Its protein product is CASSLEGDGYTF.

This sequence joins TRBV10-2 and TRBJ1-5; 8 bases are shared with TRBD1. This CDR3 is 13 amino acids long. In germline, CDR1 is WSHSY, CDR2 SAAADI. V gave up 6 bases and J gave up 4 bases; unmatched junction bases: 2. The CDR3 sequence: CASRTGVNQPQHF. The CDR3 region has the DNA TGCGCCAGCAGGACAGGGGTGAATCAGCCCCAGCATTTT.

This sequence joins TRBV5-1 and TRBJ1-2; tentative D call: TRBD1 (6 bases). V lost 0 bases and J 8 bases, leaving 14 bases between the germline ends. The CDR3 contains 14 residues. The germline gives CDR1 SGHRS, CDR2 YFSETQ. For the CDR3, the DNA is TGCGCCAGCAGCTTGGAACAGGGTAGCGGGGGCTACACCTTC. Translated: CASSLEQGSGGYTF.